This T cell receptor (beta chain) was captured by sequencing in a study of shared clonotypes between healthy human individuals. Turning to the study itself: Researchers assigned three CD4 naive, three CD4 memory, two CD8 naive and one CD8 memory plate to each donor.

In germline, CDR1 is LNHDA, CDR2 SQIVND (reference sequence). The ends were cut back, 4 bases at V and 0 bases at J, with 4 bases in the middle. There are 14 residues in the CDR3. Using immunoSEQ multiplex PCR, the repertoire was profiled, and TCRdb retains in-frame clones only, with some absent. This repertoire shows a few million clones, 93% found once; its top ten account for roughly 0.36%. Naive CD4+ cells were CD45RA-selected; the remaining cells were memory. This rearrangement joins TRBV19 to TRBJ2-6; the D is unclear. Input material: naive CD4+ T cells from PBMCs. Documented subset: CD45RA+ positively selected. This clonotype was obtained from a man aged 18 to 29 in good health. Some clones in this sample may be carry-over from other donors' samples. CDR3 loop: CASSTTSGANVLTF. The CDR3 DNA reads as TGTGCCAGTAGTACAACCTCTGGGGCCAACGTCCTGACTTTC.